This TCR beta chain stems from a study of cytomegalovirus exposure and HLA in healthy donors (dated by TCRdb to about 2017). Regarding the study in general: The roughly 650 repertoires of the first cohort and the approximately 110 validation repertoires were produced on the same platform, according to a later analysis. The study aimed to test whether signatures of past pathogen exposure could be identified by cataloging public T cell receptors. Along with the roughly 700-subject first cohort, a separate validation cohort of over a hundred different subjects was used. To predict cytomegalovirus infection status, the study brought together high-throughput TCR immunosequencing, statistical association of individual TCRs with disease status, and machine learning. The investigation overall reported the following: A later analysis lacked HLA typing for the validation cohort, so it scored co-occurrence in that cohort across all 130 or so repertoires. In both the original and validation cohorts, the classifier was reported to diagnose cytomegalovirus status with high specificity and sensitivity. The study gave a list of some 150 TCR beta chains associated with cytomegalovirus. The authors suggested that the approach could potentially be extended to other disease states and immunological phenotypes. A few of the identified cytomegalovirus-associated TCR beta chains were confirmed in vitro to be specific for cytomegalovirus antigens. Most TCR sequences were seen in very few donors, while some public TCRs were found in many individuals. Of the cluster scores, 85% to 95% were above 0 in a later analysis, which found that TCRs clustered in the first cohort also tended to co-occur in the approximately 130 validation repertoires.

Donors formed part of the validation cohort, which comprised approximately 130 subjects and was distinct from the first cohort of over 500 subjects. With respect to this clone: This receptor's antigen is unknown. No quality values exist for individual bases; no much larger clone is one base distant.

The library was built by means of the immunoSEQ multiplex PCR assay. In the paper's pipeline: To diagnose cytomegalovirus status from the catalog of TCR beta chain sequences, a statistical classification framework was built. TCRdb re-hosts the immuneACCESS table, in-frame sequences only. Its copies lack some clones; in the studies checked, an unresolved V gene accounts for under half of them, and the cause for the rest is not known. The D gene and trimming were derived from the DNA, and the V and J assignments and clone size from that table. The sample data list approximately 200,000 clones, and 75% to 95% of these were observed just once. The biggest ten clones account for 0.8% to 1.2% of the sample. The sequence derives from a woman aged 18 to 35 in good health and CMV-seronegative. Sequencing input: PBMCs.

This receptor has the CDR3 CASRNPRQGVDQPQHF. In nucleotides, the sequence is TGTGCCAGCAGGAACCCCAGACAGGGTGTCGATCAGCCCCAGCATTTT. This receptor chain uses TRBV28 and TRBJ1-5, and 7 junctional nucleotides match TRBD1. The CDR3 numbers 16 residues from cysteine through phenylalanine. The CDR3 DNA has 48 bases and is translated from base 1. Germline trimming amounts to 6 bases on V and 5 bases on J, with 13 as the count of junction bases outside the gene matches. From the germline V gene, CDR1 is MDHEN and CDR2 is SYDVKM.